Below are 19 T cell receptor beta chains sequenced from a single sample in a study of quantifying T cell responses using KT2 cells. Study as a whole: Reverse transcription used primers in the TCR alpha and beta constant regions.

A single-stranded UMI oligo with SP2 sequence was ligated to cDNA 3' ends. First-round PCR used 3 to 4 cycles and beta primers RC1.1 and RC1.2 covering TRBC1 and TRBC2. TCRdb re-called the UMI-ligation and nested PCR reads through MiXCR, storing one row per CDR3 protein. This sample has 25,000 to 35,000 distinct CDR3 sequences, with about 7.3% found just once. What was sequenced was PBMCs spiked with cells of the T cell clone KT2. The receptors were gathered from a human donor.

This clonotype was counted many times. J is TRBJ1-2 and V is TRBV7-9, with no clear D. The CDR3 loop spans 13 amino acids. V was cut by 8 bases and J by 1 base, with 11 bases left in between. Germline assignment: CDR1 SEHNR and CDR2 FQNEAQ (reference sequence). The CDR3 loop is CASSRHHNYGYTF. The CDR3 nucleotides read TGTGCCAGCTCCAGGCACCATAACTATGGCTACACCTTC.

In its sample, this clonotype was seen many times. V gene TRBV6-5 combines with J gene TRBJ2-2, with 7 bases matching TRBD2. Losses at the gene ends were 0 bases for V and 4 bases for J; bases not matched to a gene: 5. Germline CDR1 reads MNHEY; CDR2 reads SVGAGI. The CDR3 totals 16 residues. The CDR3 DNA reads TGTGCCAGCAGTTACTCTGGGGGAGGGGCCACCGGGGAGCTGTTTTTT. This gives the protein CASSYSGGGATGELFF.

The genes are TRBV6-2 or TRBV6-3 and TRBJ2-7; maybe TRBD2 (6 bases). The V end was cut by 6 bases, the J end by 2 bases, with 17 bases between. The CDR3 is 15 amino acids. Germline V CDR1 and CDR2: MNHEY, SVGEGT. The chain's CDR3 is CASRPSGRETYEQYF. As DNA, the CDR3 is TGTGCCAGCAGACCTTCCGGGCGGGAAACCTACGAGCAGTACTTC.

Concerning this clonotype itself: A much larger clone is a single base away; this may be a read error. The chain couples TRBV20-1 to TRBJ2-3, with TRBD2 matching over 8 bases. The CDR3 is 15 amino acids. The J segment lost 5 bases and the V segment lost 0 bases, leaving 7 bases of the junction unmatched. The germline V gene has CDR1 DFQATT and CDR2 SNEGSKA (reference sequence). The DNA for the CDR3 is TGCAGTGCTAGAGATCCGTTTCTAGCGGGAGATACGCAGTATTTT. Its translation: CSARDPFLAGDTQYF.

Ten or more counts support this clonotype. The rearrangement joins TRBV18 to TRBJ2-3, with D tentatively TRBD1 or TRBD2 (5 bases each). V was pared by 1 base and J by 4 bases, with 21 bases between. CDR3 length: 18 residues. CDR1 and CDR2 (germline): KGHSH, LQKENI. DNA of the CDR3: TGTGCCAGCTCACCACTGCCCGTCGGGGCGCGTACTCCAGATACGCAGTATTTT. Protein: CASSPLPVGARTPDTQYF.

The chain employs TRBV7-2 and TRBJ1-6; no clear D gene. The CDR3 runs to 13 residues. Germline CDR1 and CDR2: SGHTA and FQGNSA. Trimming cost V 8 bases and J 9 bases, with 14 bases left between them. This chain's CDR3 is CASSRVETSPLHF. CDR3 coding DNA: TGTGCCAGCTCTAGGGTGGAGACTTCACCCCTCCACTTT.

This clonotype was seen ten or more times. This chain connects TRBV5-8 to TRBJ1-1, with D tentatively TRBD1 (6 bases). Trimming removed 1 base at V and 0 bases at J, with 7 bases between. CDR1 and CDR2 (germline): SGHTS, YDEGEE. The CDR3 is 14 residues long. In DNA, the CDR3 is TGTGCCAGCAGCTTGAGACAGGTGAACACTGAAGCTTTCTTT. Encoded protein: CASSLRQVNTEAFF.

This clonotype appeared a few times. The CDR3 DNA reads TGTGCCAGCAGCGAACCCGGGACAGGGGACACAGATACGCAGTATTTT. Translating gives CASSEPGTGDTDTQYF. J is TRBJ2-3 and V is TRBV6-1; TRBD1 agrees at 10 bases. The CDR3 has 16 amino acids. The V segment lost 6 bases and the J segment 2 bases; nucleotides outside the gene matches: 8. Germline V gene lookup returns CDR1 MNHNS and CDR2 SASEGT.

The rearrangement links TRBV3-1 to TRBJ2-1; 7 bases match TRBD2. V lost 0 bases and J lost 6; bases outside the gene matches: 5. The CDR3 spans 15 residues. Germline CDR1 is LGHDT and CDR2 is YNNKEL (reference sequence). CDR3 loop: CASSQDLVAGNEQFF. DNA for the CDR3: TGTGCCAGCAGCCAAGATTTGGTAGCGGGCAATGAGCAGTTCTTC.

A few counts support this clonotype. The genes are TRBV30 and TRBJ1-1; no definite D call. This CDR3 is 11 amino acids long. Germline V CDR1 and CDR2: GTSNPN, SVGIG (reference sequence). V was pared by 1 base and J by 2 bases, with 2 bases between. The CDR3: CAWSDNTEAFF. The CDR3 coding sequence is TGTGCCTGGAGTGATAACACTGAAGCTTTCTTT. The full variable domain, rest sourced from reference TRBV30 and TRBJ1-1, is SQTIHQWPATLVQPVGSPLSLECTVEGTSNPNLYWYRQAAGRGLQLLFYSVGIGQISSEVPQNLSASRPQDRQFILSSKKLLLSDSGFYLCAWSDNTEAFFGQGTRLTVV.

J is TRBJ2-1 and V is TRBV7-3; D not certain. Germline assignment: CDR1 SGHTA and CDR2 FQGTGA. V shed 3 bases and J shed 8 bases, with 5 bases lying between them. The CDR3 contains 11 residues. As DNA, the CDR3 is TGTGCCAGCAGCTTCGGGTATGAGCAGTTCTTC. This sequence encodes CASSFGYEQFF. Full variable domain (outside the CDR3, taken from reference TRBV7-3 and TRBJ2-1): GAGVSQTPSNKVTEKGKYVELRCDPISGHTALYWYRQSLGQGPEFLIYFQGTGAADDSGLPNDRFFAVRPEGSVSTLKIQRTERGDSAVYLCASSFGYEQFFGPGTRLTVL.

This clonotype occurred a few times. The chain joins TRBV20-1 to TRBJ2-3, with 7 bases identical to TRBD2. The CDR3 runs 12 residues. V shed 7 bases and J 0 bases; nucleotides not matched to a gene: 1. Germline values: CDR1 DFQATT, CDR2 SNEGSKA (reference sequence). Written as DNA, the CDR3 is TGCAGTGGGCGGGAGAGCACAGATACGCAGTATTTT. It specifies CSGRESTDTQYF.

This clonotype was observed at least ten times. This chain links TRBV5-1 with TRBJ2-3; D gene ambiguous. The ends were cut back, 2 bases at V and 5 bases at J, with 6 bases in the middle. The CDR3 runs to 12 residues. Per the germline V gene, CDR1 is SGHRS and CDR2 is YFSETQ. CDR3 nucleotide sequence: TGCGCCAGCAGCTTCGAAGGAGATACGCAGTATTTT. Its translation: CASSFEGDTQYF. The variable domain in full, with the rest retrieved from reference TRBV5-1 and TRBJ2-3, is KAGVTQTPRYLIKTRGQQVTLSCSPISGHRSVSWYQQTPGQGLQFLFEYFSETQRNKGNFPGRFSGRQFSNSRSEMNVSTLELGDSALYLCASSFEGDTQYFGPGTRLTVL.

This clonotype was detected many times. The chain has TRBV18 and TRBJ2-7; 7 nucleotides align to TRBD2. Losses at the gene ends were 3 bases for V and 0 bases for J; bases not matched to a gene: 11. In germline, CDR1 is KGHSH, CDR2 LQKENI. This CDR3 is 17 amino acids long. The CDR3: CASSPSLEKRDSYEQYF. CDR3 bases: TGTGCCAGCTCACCCTCCCTAGAGAAGCGGGACTCCTACGAGCAGTACTTC.

In its sample, this clonotype was seen many times. This chain links TRBV4-3 with TRBJ2-6; tentatively, D is TRBD2 (6 bases). Deletions cut 0 bases from V and 2 bases from J, with 14 bases between. Germline-derived CDR1 and CDR2 are LGHNA and YSLEER. The CDR3 extends over 18 amino acids. The CDR3 loop reads CASSQDGGRGAGANVLTF. For the CDR3, the DNA is TGCGCCAGCAGCCAAGATGGGGGGAGAGGGGCTGGGGCCAACGTCCTGACTTTC.

This clonotype was seen at least ten times. V usage is TRBV20-1 and J usage is TRBJ1-2; D call uncertain. Germline lookup yields CDR1 DFQATT and CDR2 SNEGSKA (reference sequence). V was shortened by 6 bases and J by 5 bases, with 13 bases between the two germline ends. There are 12 residues in the CDR3. The CDR3 DNA is TGCAGTGCCCATGGACTTCCGTATGGCTACACCTTC. Encoded protein: CSAHGLPYGYTF.

This clonotype was counted at least ten times. V is TRBV20-1 and J is TRBJ2-5; maybe TRBD1 (7 bases). CDR1 is DFQATT and CDR2 is SNEGSKA in the germline V gene (reference sequence). Trimming took 6 bases from V and 5 from J, leaving 22 bases between them. This CDR3 comprises 15 residues. The CDR3 sequence: CSAKYPGGLGETQYF. CDR3 nucleotides: TGCAGTGCCAAATACCCAGGGGGACTGGGGGAGACCCAGTACTTC.

In its sample, this clonotype was seen many times. This rearrangement joins TRBV2 to TRBJ1-1; D perhaps matches TRBD1 (6 bases). The CDR3 has 14 residues. The germline V gene has CDR1 SNHLY and CDR2 FYNNEI. Trimming removed 4 bases from V and 4 bases from J, with 13 bases in between. The CDR3 protein is CASSVSGAVTEAFF. Written as DNA, the CDR3 is TGTGCCAGCAGTGTCTCAGGGGCAGTCACTGAAGCTTTCTTT.

This clonotype was seen only a few times. The CDR3 region is CASSLGYYNTEAFF. For the CDR3, the DNA is TGTGCCAGCAGCCTCGGCTACTACAACACTGAAGCTTTCTTT. V and J are TRBV6-2 or TRBV6-3 and TRBJ1-1; D ambiguous. The V gene lost 6 bases and the J gene lost 2 bases, with 13 bases spanning the gap. CDR1 is MNHEY, CDR2 SVGEGT, per germline. CDR3 length: 14 residues.